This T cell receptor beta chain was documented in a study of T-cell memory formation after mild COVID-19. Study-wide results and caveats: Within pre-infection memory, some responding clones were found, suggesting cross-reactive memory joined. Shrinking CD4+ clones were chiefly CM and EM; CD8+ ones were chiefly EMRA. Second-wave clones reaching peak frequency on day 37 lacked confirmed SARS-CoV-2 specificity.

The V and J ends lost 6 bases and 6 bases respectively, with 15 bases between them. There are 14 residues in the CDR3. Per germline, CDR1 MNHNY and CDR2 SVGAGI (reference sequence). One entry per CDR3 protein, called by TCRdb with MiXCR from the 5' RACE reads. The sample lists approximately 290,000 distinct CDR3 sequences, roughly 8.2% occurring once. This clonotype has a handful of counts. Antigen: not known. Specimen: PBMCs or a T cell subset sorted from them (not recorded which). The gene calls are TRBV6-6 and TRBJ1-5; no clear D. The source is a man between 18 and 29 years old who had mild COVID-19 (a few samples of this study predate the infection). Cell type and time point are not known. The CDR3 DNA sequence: TGTGCCAGCAGCCGTGGGATGGAGTCTCAGCCCCAGCATTTT. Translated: CASSRGMESQPQHF.